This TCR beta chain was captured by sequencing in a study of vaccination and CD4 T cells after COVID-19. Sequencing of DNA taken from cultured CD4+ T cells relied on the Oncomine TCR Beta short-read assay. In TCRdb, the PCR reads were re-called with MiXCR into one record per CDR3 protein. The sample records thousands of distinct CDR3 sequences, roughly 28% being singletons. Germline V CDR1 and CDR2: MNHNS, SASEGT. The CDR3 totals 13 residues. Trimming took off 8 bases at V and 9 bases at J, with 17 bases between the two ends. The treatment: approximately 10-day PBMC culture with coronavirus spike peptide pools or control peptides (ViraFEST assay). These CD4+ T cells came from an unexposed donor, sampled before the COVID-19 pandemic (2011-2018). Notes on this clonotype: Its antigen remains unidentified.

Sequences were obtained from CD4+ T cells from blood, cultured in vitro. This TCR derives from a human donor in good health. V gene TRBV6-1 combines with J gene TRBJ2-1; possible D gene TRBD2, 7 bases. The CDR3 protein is CASEGGGQVEQFF. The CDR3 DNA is TGTGCCAGCGAGGGGGGGGGTCAGGTTGAGCAGTTCTTC.